Each of the 15 T cell receptor beta chains below was sequenced from the same sample in a study of OX40 agonist ivuxolimab in advanced cancers. Sequencing used immunoSEQ multiplex PCR; TCRdb keeps in-frame clones, though not all of them. The data contain around 38,000 clones, around 82% of them singletons. The specimen was CD4+ or CD8+ T cells sorted from blood, collected in a trial of the OX40 agonist ivuxolimab. Receptors were obtained from an adult with an advanced solid tumor such as melanoma, head and neck, liver or kidney cancer.

This clone was found a few times. This chain links TRBV9 with TRBJ1-2; 8 nucleotides line up with TRBD1. Germline V gene lookup returns CDR1 SGDLS and CDR2 YYNGEE. Trimming cost V 3 bases and J 7 bases; bases outside gene matches: 14. CDR3 size: 16 residues. This CDR3 is CASSDFAVGQGAGYTF. For the CDR3, the DNA is TGTGCCAGCAGCGACTTTGCTGTTGGCCAGGGGGCTGGCTACACCTTC. The whole variable domain, filled in from reference TRBV9 and TRBJ1-2, reads DSGVTQTPKHLITATGQRVTLRCSPRSGDLSVYWYQQSLDQGLQFLIQYYNGEERAKGNILERFSAQQFPDLHSELNLSSLELGDSALYFCASSDFAVGQGAGYTFGSGTRLTVV.

This chain connects TRBV25-1 to TRBJ1-1, with a weak D call TRBD1 (6 bases). This CDR3 is 15 amino acids long. Germline-derived CDR1 and CDR2 are MGHDK and SYGVNS. V was clipped by 2 bases and J by 5 bases, with 15 bases between them. Written as DNA, the CDR3 is TGTGCCAGCAGTGAAACCCGACGGCAGGGGACTGAAGCTTTCTTT. This translates into CASSETRRQGTEAFF.

The J gene is TRBJ1-5, the V gene TRBV30, with 7 bases fitting TRBD1. The CDR3 loop spans 14 amino acids. Germline V gene lookup returns CDR1 GTSNPN and CDR2 SVGIG (reference sequence). V was pared by 1 base and J by 7 bases, with 7 bases of the junction left unmatched. The CDR3 reads CAWSGWQGVQPQHF. In DNA, the CDR3 is TGTGCCTGGAGTGGTTGGCAGGGGGTCCAGCCCCAGCATTTT.

The gene calls are TRBV6-6 and TRBJ2-7, with D unresolved. The length of the CDR3 is 14 residues. Germline CDR1 is MNHNY and CDR2 is SVGAGI (reference sequence). The V and J ends lost 6 bases and 0 bases respectively, with 12 bases between them. CDR3 amino acids: CASRTVGRSYEQYF. For the CDR3, the DNA is TGTGCCAGCAGGACCGTGGGTCGCTCCTACGAGCAGTACTTC.

The chain uses TRBV19 and TRBJ1-1, with D possibly TRBD1 on 6 matching bases. The germline V and J ends were trimmed by 6 bases and 11 bases, with 19 bases remaining between them. Looked up from germline, CDR1 is LNHDA and CDR2 is SQIVND (reference sequence). The CDR3 extends over 13 amino acids. The CDR3 nucleotides read TGTGCCAGTAGCGCAGACAGGACGGATTTGGCTTTCTTT. Translated, it gives CASSADRTDLAFF. The full variable domain, with the rest looked up from reference TRBV19 and TRBJ1-1, is DGGITQSPKYLFRKEGQNVTLSCEQNLNHDAMYWYRQDPGQGLRLIYYSQIVNDFQKGDIAEGYSVSREKKESFPLTVTSAQKNPTAFYLCASSADRTDLAFFGQGTRLTVV.

CDR3 DNA: TGTGCCAGCAGCGTACTACCGGGACAGGGGGCCATGAACACTGAAGCTTTCTTT. The encoded protein is CASSVLPGQGAMNTEAFF. The chain has TRBV9 and TRBJ1-1; 12 bases agree with TRBD1. CDR3 length: 18 amino acids. Trimming removed 1 base from V and 0 bases from J; junction bases left unmatched: 7. The germline V gene has CDR1 SGDLS and CDR2 YYNGEE.

The rearrangement uses TRBV7-2 and TRBJ2-7; 9 bases are shared with TRBD2. The J segment lost 7 bases and the V segment lost 1 base, leaving 20 bases of the junction unmatched. Germline values: CDR1 SGHTA, CDR2 FQGNSA. The CDR3 consists of 19 residues. In nucleotides, the CDR3 is TGTGCCAGCAGCTTAGGGGGAGGGATAGCGGGAGTTATTCTGCGGGAGCAGTACTTC. Amino acid sequence: CASSLGGGIAGVILREQYF.

J is TRBJ1-2 and V is TRBV19; D is uncertain. V lost 1 base, J lost 0 bases, and 21 bases lay in between. CDR1 is LNHDA, CDR2 SQIVND, per germline (reference sequence). The CDR3 loop spans 19 amino acids. DNA of the CDR3: TGTGCCAGTAGTATAGCGTACCCCACAGAAAGAGAGGCTAACTATGGCTACACCTTC. It translates to CASSIAYPTEREANYGYTF. The full variable domain, in which reference TRBV19 and TRBJ1-2 provide the parts outside the CDR3, is DGGITQSPKYLFRKEGQNVTLSCEQNLNHDAMYWYRQDPGQGLRLIYYSQIVNDFQKGDIAEGYSVSREKKESFPLTVTSAQKNPTAFYLCASSIAYPTEREANYGYTFGSGTRLTVV.

The chain employs TRBV5-1 and TRBJ2-5, with D possibly being TRBD2 (6 bases). CDR3 length equals 15 residues. V lost 2 bases and J lost 3, with 14 bases in between. CDR1 and CDR2 from the germline V gene are SGHRS and YFSETQ. The CDR3 DNA reads TGCGCCAGCAGCTTAACGGCAACGGGAGAAGAGACCCAGTACTTC. This translates into CASSLTATGEETQYF.

The sample holds one count of this clone. The chain links TRBV2 to TRBJ1-3; D is undetermined. This CDR3 has 14 amino acids. Germline V gene data show CDR1 as SNHLY and CDR2 as FYNNEI. V dropped 4 bases and J dropped 0 bases, with 7 bases sitting between them. The CDR3: CASSVVVSGNTIYF. The CDR3 DNA is TGTGCCAGCAGTGTAGTTGTCTCTGGAAACACCATATATTTT.

The rearrangement links TRBV25-1 to TRBJ2-1; D perhaps matches TRBD2 (5 bases). This CDR3 comprises 10 residues. Trimming stripped 6 bases from V and 8 bases from J, with 5 bases between. Germline V lookup: CDR1 MGHDK, CDR2 SYGVNS. The CDR3 DNA is TGTGCCAGCAGGAGGGATGAGCAGTTCTTC. Translation gives CASRRDEQFF.

The chain carries TRBV5-1 and TRBJ1-4; D ambiguous. Germline CDR1 is SGHRS and CDR2 is YFSETQ. The CDR3 is 14 amino acids. V was cut by 0 bases and J by 8 bases, with 11 bases left in between. CDR3 residues: CASSLDHLGEKLFF. The CDR3 DNA follows: TGCGCCAGCAGCTTGGACCACTTAGGAGAAAAACTGTTTTTT. Complete variable domain (other parts from reference TRBV5-1 and TRBJ1-4): KAGVTQTPRYLIKTRGQQVTLSCSPISGHRSVSWYQQTPGQGLQFLFEYFSETQRNKGNFPGRFSGRQFSNSRSEMNVSTLELGDSALYLCASSLDHLGEKLFFGSGTQLSVL.

This chain uses TRBV10-3 with TRBJ2-1, with 10 nucleotides matching TRBD2. J gave up 8 bases and V 4 bases, and 5 bases lay outside the gene matches. Germline values: CDR1 ENHRY, CDR2 SYGVKD. The CDR3 is made up of 14 amino acids. Here the CDR3 DNA reads TGTGCCATCAGTGGGGGACTAGCGACAGATGAGCAGTTCTTC. The encoded protein is CAISGGLATDEQFF.

This clone was observed a single time. The chain employs TRBV7-6 and TRBJ2-5; TRBD1 or TRBD2 may be the D gene (5 bases each). V was pared by 3 bases and J by 4 bases, with 12 bases between. Germline V gene sequence: CDR1 SGHVS, CDR2 FNYEAQ. The CDR3 extends over 14 amino acids. CDR3 sequence: CASSLTVGGETQYF. The CDR3 DNA reads as TGTGCCAGCAGCTTGACAGTTGGGGGAGAGACCCAGTACTTC.

The chain combines TRBV4-1 with TRBJ1-3, with D possibly TRBD1 on 6 matching bases. This CDR3 is built from 14 residues. V was clipped by 4 bases and J by 4 bases, with 11 bases between them. Germline values: CDR1 MGHRA, CDR2 YSYEKL. The CDR3 DNA reads as TGCGCCAGCAGCCCACAGGGAAACGGAAACACCATATATTTT. It codes for CASSPQGNGNTIYF.